The 13 T cell receptor beta chains below were found in one sample sequenced in a study of T cell changes during pregnancy in multiple sclerosis (dated by TCRdb to between 2017 and 2020). Libraries were prepared through the immunoSEQ multiplex PCR assay. This is the immuneACCESS table as TCRdb keeps it, with only in-frame sequences that have V and J called. A part of the clones is gone; compared with another copy, unresolved V genes explain less than half, and the rest is unexplained. This sample lists fewer than 25,000 clones; 91% were detected once. Jointly, the top ten make up around 0.69% of the sample. Source: CD4+ T cells from peripheral blood mononuclear cells, taken in the third trimester of pregnancy. The receptor source for this set is a female donor in good health, enrolled as a control in a pregnancy study.

V and J are TRBV4-3 and TRBJ2-3; D might be TRBD1 (6 bases). The CDR3 spans 14 residues. Trimming pared 1 base from V and 5 bases from J, leaving 10 bases between. Germline CDR1 is LGHNA and CDR2 is YSLEER. For the CDR3, the DNA is TGCGCCAGCAGCCAAGCACAGGGTGAAGATACGCAGTATTTT. This gives the protein CASSQAQGEDTQYF.

V is TRBV7-2 and J is TRBJ1-3; TRBD1 aligns across 7 bases. The CDR3 is 14 residues long. Unmatched junction bases numbered 3, after V lost 3 bases and J lost 4 bases. Looked up from germline, CDR1 is SGHTA and CDR2 is FQGNSA. CDR3 in amino acids: CASSLATGGNTIYF. CDR3 coding DNA: TGTGCCAGCAGCTTGGCGACAGGGGGAAACACCATATATTTT.

V and J are TRBV5-6 and TRBJ1-1; 10 positions match TRBD1. The CDR3 is 15 residues long. V shed 2 bases and J 4 bases; nucleotides not matched to a gene: 5. CDR1 is SGHDT, CDR2 YYEEEE, per germline. The CDR3 nucleotides read TGTGCCAGCAGCTTCGGGACAGGGGCAATCACTGAAGCTTTCTTT. Translated: CASSFGTGAITEAFF.

This clone has more than one count but fewer than ten. J is TRBJ1-5 and V is TRBV19, with 9 positions matching TRBD1. CDR3 size: 15 residues. Losses at the gene ends were 7 bases for V and 4 bases for J; bases not matched to a gene: 8. Germline V lookup: CDR1 LNHDA, CDR2 SQIVND (reference sequence). The CDR3 nucleotides are TGTGCCAGTACCAGTGGGACAGGGCCAAATCAGCCCCAGCATTTT. This gives the protein CASTSGTGPNQPQHF.

The table lists this clone with a count of one. The chain links TRBV11-2 to TRBJ2-1; possible D gene TRBD1, 5 bases. V was shortened by 1 base and J by 10 bases, with 23 bases between the two germline ends. This CDR3 spans 17 amino acids. Germline assignment: CDR1 SGHAT and CDR2 FQNNGV. The CDR3 loop reads CASSLVGPRPSAGEQFF. The CDR3 nucleotides are TGTGCCAGCAGCTTAGTGGGGCCTAGGCCTTCCGCCGGGGAGCAGTTCTTC.

The gene calls are TRBV10-3 and TRBJ2-1; TRBD1 aligns across 9 bases. V lost 0 bases and J lost 3; bases outside the gene matches: 9. From germline, CDR1 is ENHRY and CDR2 SYGVKD. This CDR3 contains 18 residues. The CDR3 DNA reads TGTGCCATCAGTGAGTCGCCGACCGGGACAGGGCTCTACAATGAGCAGTTCTTC. It encodes CAISESPTGTGLYNEQFF.

This sequence joins TRBV2 and TRBJ2-1, with 8 bases fitting TRBD2. The CDR3 contains 18 residues. The V segment lost 4 bases and the J segment 8 bases; nucleotides outside the gene matches: 19. The germline gives CDR1 SNHLY, CDR2 FYNNEI. The CDR3 DNA sequence: TGTGCCAGCAGTGCCCGTCCCGGGACTAGTATGGAGACAGATGAGCAGTTCTTC. Its protein product is CASSARPGTSMETDEQFF.

The V and J genes are TRBV5-4 and TRBJ2-7, with D perhaps matching TRBD1 (8 bases). Trimming removed 4 bases from V and 4 bases from J, with 21 bases in between. The CDR3 contains 16 residues. Germline V gene sequence: CDR1 SGHNT, CDR2 YYREEE (reference sequence). In DNA, the CDR3 is TGTGCCAGCAGCCTGAGCGGGACAGGCGCATCTTACGAGCAGTACTTC. This translates into CASSLSGTGASYEQYF.

The V call is TRBV19, the J call TRBJ2-7, with 10 bases lining up with TRBD2. This CDR3 region has 16 residues. CDR1 is LNHDA, CDR2 SQIVND, per germline (reference sequence). The V gene end was trimmed by 3 bases and the J gene end by 3 bases; junction bases not matched to a gene: 8. CDR3 residues: CASSMIPSGSIYEQYF. Here the CDR3 DNA reads TGTGCCAGTAGTATGATACCTAGCGGGAGTATCTACGAGCAGTACTTC.

V is TRBV6-5 and J is TRBJ1-1, with D maybe TRBD1 (5 bases). The germline V gene has CDR1 MNHEY and CDR2 SVGAGI. The germline V and J ends were trimmed by 7 bases and 0 bases, with 9 bases remaining between them. The CDR3 is made up of 13 amino acids. The CDR3 DNA follows: TGTGCCAGCAAGCTACAGGTGAACACTGAAGCTTTCTTT. Its translation: CASKLQVNTEAFF.

The V and J genes are TRBV18 and TRBJ1-2; maybe TRBD1 (5 bases). The CDR3 runs to 16 residues. Looked up from germline, CDR1 is KGHSH and CDR2 is LQKENI. V dropped 3 bases and J dropped 5 bases, with 19 bases sitting between them. The CDR3 loop is CASSPSGTRTLYGYTF. The CDR3 DNA follows: TGTGCCAGCTCACCGTCCGGGACTCGGACTCTTTATGGCTACACCTTC.

The V gene is TRBV15, the J gene TRBJ1-2; TRBD1 agrees at 7 bases. Germline CDR1 reads LNHNV; CDR2 reads YYDKDF (reference sequence). The CDR3 has 16 residues. After removal of 1 base from V and 3 bases from J, the junction contained 8 bases not matched to a gene. The CDR3 is CATSRVSPRGDYGYTF. In DNA form, the CDR3 reads TGTGCCACCAGCAGAGTATCCCCCAGGGGGGACTATGGCTACACCTTC.

The chain employs TRBV6-5 and TRBJ1-2; tentative D call: TRBD1 (5 bases). Germline loops: CDR1 MNHEY, CDR2 SVGAGI. This CDR3 contains 15 residues. With 2 bases removed from V and 2 bases from J, the gap between germline ends came to 12 bases. In DNA form, the CDR3 reads TGTGCCAGCAGTTACGGGCAGGGCGTCAACTATGGCTACACCTTC. This codes for CASSYGQGVNYGYTF.